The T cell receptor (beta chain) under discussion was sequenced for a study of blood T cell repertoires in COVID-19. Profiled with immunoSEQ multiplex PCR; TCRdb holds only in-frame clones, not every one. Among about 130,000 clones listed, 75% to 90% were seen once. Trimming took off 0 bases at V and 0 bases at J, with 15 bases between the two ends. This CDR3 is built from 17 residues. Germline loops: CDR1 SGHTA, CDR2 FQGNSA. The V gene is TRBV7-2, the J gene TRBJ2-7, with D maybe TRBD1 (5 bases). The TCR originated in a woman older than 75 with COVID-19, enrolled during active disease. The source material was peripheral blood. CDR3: CASSLAPTRVSSYEQYF. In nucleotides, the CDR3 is TGTGCCAGCAGCTTAGCCCCCACCAGGGTGAGCTCCTACGAGCAGTACTTC. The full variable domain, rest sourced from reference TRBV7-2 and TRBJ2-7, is GAGVSQSPSNKVTEKGKDVELRCDPISGHTALYWYRQSLGQGLEFLIYFQGNSAPDKSGLPSDRFSAERTGGSVSTLTIQRTQQEDSAVYLCASSLAPTRVSSYEQYFGPGTRLTVT.